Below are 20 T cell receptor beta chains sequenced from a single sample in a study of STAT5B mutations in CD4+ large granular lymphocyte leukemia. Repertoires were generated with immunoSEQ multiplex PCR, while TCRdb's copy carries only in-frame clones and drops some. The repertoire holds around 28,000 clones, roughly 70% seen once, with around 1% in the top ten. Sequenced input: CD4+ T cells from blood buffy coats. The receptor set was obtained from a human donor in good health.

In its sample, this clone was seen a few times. The chain's CDR3 is CASSLQEYYGYTF. For the CDR3, the DNA is TGTGCCAGCAGCTTACAGGAGTACTATGGCTACACCTTC. The rearrangement joins TRBV5-6 to TRBJ1-2; D may be TRBD1 (5 bases). Trimming pared 2 bases from V and 3 bases from J, leaving 8 bases between. The CDR3 spans 13 residues. Looked up from germline, CDR1 is SGHDT and CDR2 is YYEEEE.

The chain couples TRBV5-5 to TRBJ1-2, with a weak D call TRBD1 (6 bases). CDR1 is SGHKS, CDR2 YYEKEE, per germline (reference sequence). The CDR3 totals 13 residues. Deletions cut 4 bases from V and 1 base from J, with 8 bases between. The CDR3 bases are TGTGCCAGCAGCCGGGACATTAACTATGGCTACACCTTC. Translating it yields CASSRDINYGYTF.

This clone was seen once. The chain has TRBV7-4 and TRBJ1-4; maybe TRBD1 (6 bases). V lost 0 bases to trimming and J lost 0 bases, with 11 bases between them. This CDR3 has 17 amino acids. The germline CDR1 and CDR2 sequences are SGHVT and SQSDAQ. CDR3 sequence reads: CASSLAGRTATNEKLFF. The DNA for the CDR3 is TGTGCCAGCAGCTTAGCTGGTAGGACAGCAACTAATGAAAAACTGTTTTTT. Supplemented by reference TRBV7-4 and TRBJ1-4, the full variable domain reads GAGVSQSPRYKVAKRGRDVALRCDSISGHVTLYWYRQTLGQGSEVLTYSQSDAQRDKSGRPSGRFSAERPERSVSTLKIQRTEQGDSAVYLCASSLAGRTATNEKLFFGSGTQLSVL.

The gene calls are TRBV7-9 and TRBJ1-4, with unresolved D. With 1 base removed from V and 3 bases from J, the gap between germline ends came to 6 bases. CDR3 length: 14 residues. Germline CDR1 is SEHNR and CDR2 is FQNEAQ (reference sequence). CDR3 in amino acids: CASSLGQANEKLFF. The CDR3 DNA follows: TGTGCCAGCAGCTTAGGACAAGCTAATGAAAAACTGTTTTTT.

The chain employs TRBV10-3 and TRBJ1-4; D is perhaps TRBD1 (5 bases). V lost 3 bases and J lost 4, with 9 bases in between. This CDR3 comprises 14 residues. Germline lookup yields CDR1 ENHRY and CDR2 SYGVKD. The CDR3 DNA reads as TGTGCCATCAGTGACGGGGGTAATAATGAAAAACTGTTTTTT. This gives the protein CAISDGGNNEKLFF.

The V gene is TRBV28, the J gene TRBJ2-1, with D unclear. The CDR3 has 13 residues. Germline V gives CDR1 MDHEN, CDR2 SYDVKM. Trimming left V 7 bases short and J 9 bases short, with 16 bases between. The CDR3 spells CASNRAPSGEQFF. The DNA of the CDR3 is TGTGCCAGCAATCGAGCCCCCTCGGGTGAGCAGTTCTTC.

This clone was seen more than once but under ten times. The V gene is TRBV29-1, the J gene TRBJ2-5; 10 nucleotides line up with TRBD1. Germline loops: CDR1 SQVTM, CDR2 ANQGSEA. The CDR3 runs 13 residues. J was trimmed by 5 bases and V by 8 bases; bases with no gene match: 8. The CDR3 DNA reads TGCAGCTCCGACGGGACAGGGGCCGAGACCCAGTACTTC. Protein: CSSDGTGAETQYF.

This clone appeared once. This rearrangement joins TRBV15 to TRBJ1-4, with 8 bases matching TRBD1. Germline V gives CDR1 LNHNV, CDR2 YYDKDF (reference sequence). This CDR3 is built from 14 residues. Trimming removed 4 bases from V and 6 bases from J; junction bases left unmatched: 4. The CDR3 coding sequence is TGTGCCACCAGCACGCACAGGGGGGATGAAAAACTGTTTTTT. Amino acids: CATSTHRGDEKLFF. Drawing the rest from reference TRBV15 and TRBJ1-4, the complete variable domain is DAMVIQNPRYQVTQFGKPVTLSCSQTLNHNVMYWYQQKSSQAPKLLFHYYDKDFNNEADTPDNFQSRRPNTSFCFLDIRSPGLGDTAMYLCATSTHRGDEKLFFGSGTQLSVL.

The CDR3 DNA reads as TGTGCCAGCAGCCTAGACAGCCGTTCCTATGGCTACACCTTC. It encodes CASSLDSRSYGYTF. This chain links TRBV7-2 with TRBJ1-2, with D perhaps matching TRBD1 (5 bases). Germline CDR1 SGHTA, CDR2 FQGNSA. The CDR3 spans 14 residues. Trimming left V 5 bases short and J 4 bases short, with 14 bases between.

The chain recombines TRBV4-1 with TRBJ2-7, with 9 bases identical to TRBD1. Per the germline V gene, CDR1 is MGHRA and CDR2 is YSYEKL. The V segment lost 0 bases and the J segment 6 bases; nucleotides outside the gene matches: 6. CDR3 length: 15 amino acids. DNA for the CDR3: TGCGCCAGCAGCCAAGACGCGCGGACAGGGGTCGAGCAGTACGTC. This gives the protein CASSQDARTGVEQYV.

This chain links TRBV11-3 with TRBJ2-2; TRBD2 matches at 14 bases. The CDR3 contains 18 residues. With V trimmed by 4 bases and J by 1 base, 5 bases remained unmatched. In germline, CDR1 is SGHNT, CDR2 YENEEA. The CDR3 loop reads CASSSGLAGVLNTGELFF. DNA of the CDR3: TGTGCCAGCAGCTCGGGACTAGCGGGAGTACTGAACACCGGGGAGCTGTTTTTT.

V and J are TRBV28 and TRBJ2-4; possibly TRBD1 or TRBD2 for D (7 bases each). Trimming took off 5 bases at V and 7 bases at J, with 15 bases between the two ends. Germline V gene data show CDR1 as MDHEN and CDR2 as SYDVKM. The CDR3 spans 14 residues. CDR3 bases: TGTGCCAGCAGTCCGTCAGGGGGAGGGAACATTCAGTACTTC. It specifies CASSPSGGGNIQYF.

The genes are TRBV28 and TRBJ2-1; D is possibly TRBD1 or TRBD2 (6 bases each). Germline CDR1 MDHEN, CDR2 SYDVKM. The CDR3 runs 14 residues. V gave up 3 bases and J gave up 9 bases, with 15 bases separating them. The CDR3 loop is CASSFRPGAGEQFF. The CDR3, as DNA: TGTGCCAGCAGTTTCCGTCCGGGGGCGGGTGAGCAGTTCTTC.

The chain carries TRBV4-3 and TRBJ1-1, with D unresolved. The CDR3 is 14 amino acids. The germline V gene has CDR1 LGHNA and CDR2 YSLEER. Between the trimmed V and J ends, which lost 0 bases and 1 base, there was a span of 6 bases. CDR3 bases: TGCGCCAGCAGCCAAGAGTACCGGAACACTGAAGCTTTCTTT. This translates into CASSQEYRNTEAFF.

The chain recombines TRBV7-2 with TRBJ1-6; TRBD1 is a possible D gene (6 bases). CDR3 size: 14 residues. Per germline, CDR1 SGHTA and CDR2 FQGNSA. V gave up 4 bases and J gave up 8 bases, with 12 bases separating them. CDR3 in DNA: TGTGCCAGCAGCTCACAGGGATGGGATTCACCCCTCCACTTT. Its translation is CASSSQGWDSPLHF.

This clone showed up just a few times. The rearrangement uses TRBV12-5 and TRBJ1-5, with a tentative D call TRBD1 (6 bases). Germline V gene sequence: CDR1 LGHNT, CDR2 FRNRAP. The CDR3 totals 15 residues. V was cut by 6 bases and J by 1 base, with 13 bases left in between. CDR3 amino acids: CASGEAGVSNQPQHF. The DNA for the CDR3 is TGTGCTAGTGGCGAAGCAGGGGTAAGCAATCAGCCCCAGCATTTT.

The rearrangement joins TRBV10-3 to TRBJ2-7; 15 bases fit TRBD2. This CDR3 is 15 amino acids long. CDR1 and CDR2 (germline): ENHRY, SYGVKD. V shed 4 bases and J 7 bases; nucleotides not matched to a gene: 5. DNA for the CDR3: TGTGCCATCAGTGCGACCGGGACTAGCGGGAGGGAGCAGTACTTC. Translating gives CAISATGTSGREQYF.

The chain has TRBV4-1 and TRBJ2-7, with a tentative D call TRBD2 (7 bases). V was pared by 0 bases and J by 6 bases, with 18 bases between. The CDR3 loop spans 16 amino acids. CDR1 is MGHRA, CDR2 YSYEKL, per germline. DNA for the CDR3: TGCGCCAGCAGCCAAGAGATCGTCGGGCGGGGGCGCGAGCAGTACGTC. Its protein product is CASSQEIVGRGREQYV.

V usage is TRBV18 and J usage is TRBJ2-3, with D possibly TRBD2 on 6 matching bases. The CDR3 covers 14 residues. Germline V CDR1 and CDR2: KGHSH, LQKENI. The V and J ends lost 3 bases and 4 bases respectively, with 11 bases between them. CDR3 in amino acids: CASSPMGGSDTQYF. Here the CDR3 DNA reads TGTGCCAGCTCACCCATGGGGGGATCAGATACGCAGTATTTT.

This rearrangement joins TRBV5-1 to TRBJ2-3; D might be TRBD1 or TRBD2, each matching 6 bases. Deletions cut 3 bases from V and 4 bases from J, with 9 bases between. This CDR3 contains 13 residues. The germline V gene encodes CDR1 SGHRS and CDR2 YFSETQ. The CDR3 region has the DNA TGCGCCAGCAGCTGGGGGGCAGCAGATACGCAGTATTTT. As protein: CASSWGAADTQYF.